This T cell receptor beta chain was sequenced in a study of blood T cells in healthy people across ages. With 0 bases removed from V and 6 bases from J, the gap between germline ends came to 11 bases. In germline, CDR1 is LGHNA, CDR2 YNFKEQ. The CDR3 length is 14 residues. The authors ran a second PCR of about 7 to 12 cycles using a sample-barcoded 5' primer and a J-beta primer mix. Each CDR3 protein gets one entry after TCRdb re-called the 5' RACE reads with MiXCR. This table holds roughly 800,000 distinct CDR3 sequences, about 26% found once. Another study also made use of these data, one on T cells of mothers and their children. Turning to that study: TCR recombination output is shaped by thymic selection similarly in related and unrelated pairs.

This sequence originates from a boy younger than 18 in good health. The specimen sequenced was blood. The V call is TRBV4-2, the J call TRBJ1-2; perhaps TRBD1 as D (5 bases). The CDR3 nucleotides read TGTGCCAGCAGCCAAGAGGCAGGGACGGATGGCTACACCTTC. Amino acids: CASSQEAGTDGYTF.